The clone carrying this T cell receptor beta chain has a handful of counts. Its target is not known. PCR was performed a second time for about 6 to 11 cycles using a sample-barcoded 5' primer and a J-beta primer mix. Unique molecular identifiers of 12 random nucleotides labeled each cDNA. Using its own MiXCR run on the 5' RACE reads, TCRdb lists one record per CDR3 protein. This sample has 1.5 million to 2 million distinct CDR3 sequences, with around half found just once. Every donor gave 9 to 10 milliliters of peripheral blood. With V trimmed by 0 bases and J by 7 bases, 11 bases remained unmatched. Germline lookup yields CDR1 MNHEY and CDR2 SVGAGI. This CDR3 region has 18 residues. This record belongs to a study of blood T cells in healthy people across ages. Study results and limitations: Relative to aged donors, long-lived donors carried more naive CD4+ cells and displayed higher diversity.

V and J are TRBV6-5 and TRBJ1-6; 8 nucleotides agree with TRBD1. This TCR came from a woman between 40 and 55 years old in good health. Material for sequencing was blood. The CDR3 reads CASSYSTAGGRGNSPLHF. The DNA of the CDR3 is TGTGCCAGCAGTTACTCGACTGCAGGGGGCAGGGGGAATTCACCCCTCCACTTT.